Sequencing of this TCR beta chain was carried out in a study of T cell responses to AZD1222 COVID-19 vaccine. Study observations and caveats: Epitopes outside B.1.351 and B.1.1.7 mutated regions reportedly drew nearly half of spike TCRs. Most donors were white British, females outnumbered males, and clonal diversity was possibly underestimated.

Data came from immunoSEQ multiplex PCR; TCRdb stores just in-frame clones and leaves some out. The table shows some 85,000 clones, with 90% to 95% occurring only once. This clone occurred once. Its target is not known. The CDR3 length is 18 residues. The V and J ends lost 4 bases and 0 bases respectively, with 22 bases between them. Per the germline V gene, CDR1 is SGDLS and CDR2 is YYNGEE. This sequence originates from an adult in good health. Sequenced here: peripheral blood, sampled on day 0 of AZD1222 vaccination. The gene calls are TRBV9 and TRBJ1-2; tentatively, D is TRBD1 (6 bases). The CDR3 DNA follows: TGTGCCAGCAGCTCCCCGGGAGGAGGACAGCAAGCTAACTATGGCTACACCTTC. Translating gives CASSSPGGGQQANYGYTF.